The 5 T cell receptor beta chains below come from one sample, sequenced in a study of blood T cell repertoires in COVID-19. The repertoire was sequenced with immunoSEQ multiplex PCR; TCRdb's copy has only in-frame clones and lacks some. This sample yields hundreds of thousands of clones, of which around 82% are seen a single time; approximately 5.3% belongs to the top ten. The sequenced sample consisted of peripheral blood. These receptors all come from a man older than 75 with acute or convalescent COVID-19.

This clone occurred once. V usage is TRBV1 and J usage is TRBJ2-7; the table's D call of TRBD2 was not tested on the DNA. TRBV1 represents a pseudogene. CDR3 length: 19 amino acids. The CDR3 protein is CTSSQERTSGERLSYEQYF. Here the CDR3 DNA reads TGCACCAGCAGCCAAGAGAGGACTAGCGGGGAACGACTCTCCTACGAGCAGTACTTC.

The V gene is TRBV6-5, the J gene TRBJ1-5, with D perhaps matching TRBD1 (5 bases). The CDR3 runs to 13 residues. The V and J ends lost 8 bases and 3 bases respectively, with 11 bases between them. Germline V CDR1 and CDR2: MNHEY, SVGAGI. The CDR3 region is CASAQGTNQPQHF. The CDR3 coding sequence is TGTGCCAGCGCCCAGGGTACCAATCAGCCCCAGCATTTT.

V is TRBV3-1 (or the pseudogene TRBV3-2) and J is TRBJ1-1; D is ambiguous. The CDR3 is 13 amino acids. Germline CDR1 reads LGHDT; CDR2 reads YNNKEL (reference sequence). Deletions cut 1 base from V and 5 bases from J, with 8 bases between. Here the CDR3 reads CASSQGGRTEAFF. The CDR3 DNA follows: TGTGCCAGCAGCCAAGGAGGAAGGACTGAAGCTTTCTTT.

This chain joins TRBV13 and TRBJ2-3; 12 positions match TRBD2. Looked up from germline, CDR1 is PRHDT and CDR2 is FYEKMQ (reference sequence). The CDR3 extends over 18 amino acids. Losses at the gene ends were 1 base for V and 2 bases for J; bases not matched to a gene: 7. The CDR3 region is CASSLASGRAVFTDTQYF. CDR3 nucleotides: TGTGCCAGCAGCTTAGCTAGCGGGAGGGCCGTGTTCACAGATACGCAGTATTTT.

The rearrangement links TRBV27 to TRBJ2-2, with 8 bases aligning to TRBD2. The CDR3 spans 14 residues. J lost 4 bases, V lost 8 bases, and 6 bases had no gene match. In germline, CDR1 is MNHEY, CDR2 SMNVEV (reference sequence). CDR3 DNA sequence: TGTGCCAGCGGGCTAGCGGGTACCACCGGGGAGCTGTTTTTT. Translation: CASGLAGTTGELFF.